Each of the 14 T cell receptor beta chains below was sequenced from the same sample in a study of blood T cells in healthy people across ages. The use of a sample-barcoded 5' primer and a J-beta primer mix characterized a second PCR of roughly 7 to 11 cycles. Via MiXCR, TCRdb re-called the 5' RACE reads, giving one row per CDR3 protein. The profile shows about a million distinct CDR3 sequences, 35% to 45% of them singletons. The sequencing input was blood. These receptors were collected from a young man in good health.

The rearrangement links TRBV7-2 to TRBJ2-1; TRBD2 matches at 12 bases. Germline V gives CDR1 SGHTA, CDR2 FQGNSA. Trimming took 0 bases from V and 8 from J; bases not matched to a gene: 2. CDR3 size: 15 residues. The chain's CDR3 is CASSLALAGGYEQFF. The CDR3 DNA reads as TGTGCCAGCAGCTTAGCACTAGCGGGGGGCTATGAGCAGTTCTTC.

The table lists this clonotype with a few counts. The chain couples TRBV7-2 to TRBJ2-7; 8 nucleotides match TRBD2. Trimming at V came to 5 bases and at J to 1 base, leaving 10 bases not matched to a gene. Germline assignment: CDR1 SGHTA and CDR2 FQGNSA. CDR3 size: 16 residues. The CDR3 region is CASSRSGTRRSYEQYF. The CDR3 region has the DNA TGTGCCAGCAGCCGATCCGGGACTAGAAGGTCCTACGAGCAGTACTTC.

V is TRBV27 and J is TRBJ2-3, with 7 bases matching TRBD2. CDR1 and CDR2 (germline): MNHEY, SMNVEV (reference sequence). The CDR3 is 15 amino acids. J was trimmed by 3 bases and V by 4 bases; bases with no gene match: 7. Here the CDR3 DNA reads TGTGCCAGCAGTTCCCCGGCGGGGGATACAGATACGCAGTATTTT. Its translation: CASSSPAGDTDTQYF.

The V call is TRBV6-5, the J call TRBJ2-1, with TRBD1 matching 9 bases. V dropped 5 bases and J dropped 8; count of bases not matched to a gene: 13. The CDR3 is 16 amino acids. Germline V lookup: CDR1 MNHEY, CDR2 SVGAGI. The CDR3 sequence is CASSKTPQGAVDEQFF. CDR3 DNA: TGTGCCAGCAGTAAGACACCACAGGGGGCGGTCGATGAGCAGTTCTTC.

This clonotype appeared a few times. The chain recombines TRBV28 with TRBJ2-5; D gene unclear. V was shortened by 1 base and J by 1 base, with 13 bases between the two germline ends. Germline CDR1 is MDHEN and CDR2 is SYDVKM. The CDR3 spans 16 residues. The CDR3 protein is CASSLLTVYPQETQYF. The CDR3 bases are TGTGCCAGCAGTTTATTGACGGTTTATCCCCAAGAGACCCAGTACTTC. Full variable domain (remainder filled in from reference TRBV28 and TRBJ2-5): DVKVTQSSRYLVKRTGEKVFLECVQDMDHENMFWYRQDPGLGLRLIYFSYDVKMKEKGDIPEGYSVSREKKERFSLILESASTNQTSMYLCASSLLTVYPQETQYFGPGTRLLVL.

In this sample, this clonotype turned up a few times. The chain links TRBV20-1 to TRBJ2-3; 7 bases match TRBD2. After removal of 4 bases from V and 6 bases from J, the junction contained 7 bases not matched to a gene. The CDR3 length is 13 residues. Germline lookup yields CDR1 DFQATT and CDR2 SNEGSKA (reference sequence). CDR3: CSAIIPGGDTQYF. In DNA, the CDR3 is TGCAGTGCTATCATCCCCGGGGGGGATACGCAGTATTTT.

This clonotype was counted at least ten times. The chain couples TRBV5-1 to TRBJ2-3, with TRBD1 identical over 8 bases. This CDR3 has 14 amino acids. The germline gives CDR1 SGHRS, CDR2 YFSETQ. With 1 base clipped from V and 4 bases from J, the junction kept 2 bases outside the gene matches. Here the CDR3 reads CASSLSGGSDTQYF. Written as DNA, the CDR3 is TGCGCCAGCAGCTTGTCAGGGGGCTCAGATACGCAGTATTTT.

This clonotype has more than one count but fewer than ten. V usage is TRBV5-6 and J usage is TRBJ2-3; 10 positions agree with TRBD1. Germline V gene sequence: CDR1 SGHDT, CDR2 YYEEEE. The V gene end was trimmed by 1 base and the J gene end by 4 bases; junction bases not matched to a gene: 3. This CDR3 comprises 15 residues. CDR3 sequence reads: CASSLNGQGADTQYF. The CDR3 nucleotides are TGTGCCAGCAGCTTGAATGGACAGGGGGCAGATACGCAGTATTTT.

This clonotype was found once. This chain uses TRBV6-1 with TRBJ2-7, with TRBD1 identical over 8 bases. The end of the DNA fits TRBJ2-5 better, so the J call may be wrong. Looked up from germline, CDR1 is MNHNS and CDR2 is SASEGT. The CDR3 is made up of 15 amino acids. The CDR3 region is CASSAGQGARETQYF. CDR3 nucleotide sequence: TGTGCCAGCAGTGCCGGACAGGGAGCGAGGGAGACCCAGTACTTC.

The V gene is TRBV6-2 or TRBV6-3, the J gene TRBJ2-5, with D uncertain. The length of the CDR3 is 13 residues. The germline V gene has CDR1 MNHEY and CDR2 SVGEGT. The V gene lost 2 bases and the J gene lost 2 bases, with 6 bases spanning the gap. CDR3 DNA: TGTGCCAGCAGTTACCCGAATCAAGAGACCCAGTACTTC. This gives the protein CASSYPNQETQYF.

This clonotype was detected once. The chain carries TRBV4-3 and TRBJ2-7; 8 bases map to TRBD1. The V gene's germline CDR1 is LGHNA and CDR2 YSLEER. V gave up 5 bases and J gave up 4 bases; unmatched junction bases: 7. CDR3 length equals 14 residues. The CDR3 DNA sequence: TGCGCCAGCAGCACGGCAGGGGGCAGGTACGAGCAGTACTTC. Amino acids: CASSTAGGRYEQYF.

In the case of this clonotype: Sequence at one end of the junction differs from germline and may be a read error. The chain joins TRBV5-1 to TRBJ1-6; D not resolved. Germline V gene sequence: CDR1 SGHRS, CDR2 YFSETQ. The CDR3 covers 16 residues. The CDR3 is CASSLVNKEPNSPPHF. DNA of the CDR3: TGCGCCAGCAGCTTGGTGAACAAGGAGCCCAATTCACCCCCCCACTTT.

In its sample, this clonotype was seen a few times. J is TRBJ1-2 and V is TRBV12-3 or TRBV12-4, with 8 bases matching TRBD1. V trimming: 6 bases; J trimming: 4 bases; junction bases outside the gene matches: 13. The CDR3 is 16 residues long. The CDR3 sequence is CASRYNQGQAGYGYTF. For the CDR3, the DNA is TGTGCCAGCAGATATAACCAGGGACAGGCCGGCTATGGCTACACCTTC.

The chain carries TRBV29-1 and TRBJ1-6; D ambiguous. With 6 bases removed from V and 7 bases from J, the gap between germline ends came to 13 bases. Germline assignment: CDR1 SQVTM and CDR2 ANQGSEA. The CDR3 runs to 13 residues. CDR3 loop: CSVRTEKNSPLHF. The CDR3 nucleotides are TGCAGCGTCCGGACCGAAAAAAATTCACCCCTCCACTTT.